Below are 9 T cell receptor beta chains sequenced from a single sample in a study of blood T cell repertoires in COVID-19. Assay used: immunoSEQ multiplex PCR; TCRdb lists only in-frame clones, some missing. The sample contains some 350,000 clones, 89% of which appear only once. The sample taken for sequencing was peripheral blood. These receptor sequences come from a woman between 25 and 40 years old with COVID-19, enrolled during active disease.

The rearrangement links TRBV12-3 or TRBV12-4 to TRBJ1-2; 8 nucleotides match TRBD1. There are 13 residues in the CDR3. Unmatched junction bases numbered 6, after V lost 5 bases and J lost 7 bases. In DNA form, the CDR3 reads TGTGCCAGCAGTCCGGACAGGGCTCTTGGCTACACCTTC. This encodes CASSPDRALGYTF.

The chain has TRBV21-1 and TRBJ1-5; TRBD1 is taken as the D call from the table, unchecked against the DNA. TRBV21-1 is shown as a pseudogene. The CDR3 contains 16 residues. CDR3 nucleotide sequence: TGTGCCAGCAGCAACAGACAGGGGGGTATTAATCAGCCCCAGCATTTT. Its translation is CASSNRQGGINQPQHF.

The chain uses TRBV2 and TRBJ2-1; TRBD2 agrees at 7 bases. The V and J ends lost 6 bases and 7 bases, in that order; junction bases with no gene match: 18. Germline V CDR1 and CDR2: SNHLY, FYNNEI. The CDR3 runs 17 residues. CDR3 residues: CASRLGGEVGAPNEQFF. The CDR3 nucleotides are TGTGCCAGCAGGCTGGGGGGGGAGGTAGGGGCCCCAAATGAGCAGTTCTTC.

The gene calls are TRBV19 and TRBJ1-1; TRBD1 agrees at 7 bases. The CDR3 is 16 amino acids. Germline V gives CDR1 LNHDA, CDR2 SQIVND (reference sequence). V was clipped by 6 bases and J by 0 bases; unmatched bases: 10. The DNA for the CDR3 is TGTGCCAGTAGACCGTCCCGGGACAGATTGAACACTGAAGCTTTCTTT. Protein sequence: CASRPSRDRLNTEAFF.

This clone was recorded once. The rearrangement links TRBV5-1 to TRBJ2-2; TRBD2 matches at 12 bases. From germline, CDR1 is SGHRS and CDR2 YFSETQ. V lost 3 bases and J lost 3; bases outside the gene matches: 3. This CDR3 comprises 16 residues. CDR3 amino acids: CASSSGTSGYTGELFF. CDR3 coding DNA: TGCGCCAGCAGCTCGGGGACTAGCGGGTACACCGGGGAGCTGTTTTTT. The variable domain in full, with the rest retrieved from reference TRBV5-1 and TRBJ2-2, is KAGVTQTPRYLIKTRGQQVTLSCSPISGHRSVSWYQQTPGQGLQFLFEYFSETQRNKGNFPGRFSGRQFSNSRSEMNVSTLELGDSALYLCASSSGTSGYTGELFFGEGSRLTVL.

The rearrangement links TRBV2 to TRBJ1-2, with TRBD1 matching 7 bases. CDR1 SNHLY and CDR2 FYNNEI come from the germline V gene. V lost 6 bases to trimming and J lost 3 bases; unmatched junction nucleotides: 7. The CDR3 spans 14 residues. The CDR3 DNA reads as TGTGCCAGCAGCCCCGACAGGGTTGACTATGGCTACACCTTC. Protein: CASSPDRVDYGYTF.

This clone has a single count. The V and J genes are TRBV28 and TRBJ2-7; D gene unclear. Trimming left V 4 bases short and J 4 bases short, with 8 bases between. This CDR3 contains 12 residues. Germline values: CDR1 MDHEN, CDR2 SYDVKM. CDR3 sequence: CASSSQAYEQYF. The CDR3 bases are TGTGCCAGCAGTTCTCAGGCTTACGAGCAGTACTTC.

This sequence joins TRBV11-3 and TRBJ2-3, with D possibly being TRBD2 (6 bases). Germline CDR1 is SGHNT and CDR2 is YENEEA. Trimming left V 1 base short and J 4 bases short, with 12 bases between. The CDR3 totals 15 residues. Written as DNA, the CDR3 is TGTGCCAGCAGCTTAGGGGGAGGTTTGGCAGATACGCAGTATTTT. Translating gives CASSLGGGLADTQYF.

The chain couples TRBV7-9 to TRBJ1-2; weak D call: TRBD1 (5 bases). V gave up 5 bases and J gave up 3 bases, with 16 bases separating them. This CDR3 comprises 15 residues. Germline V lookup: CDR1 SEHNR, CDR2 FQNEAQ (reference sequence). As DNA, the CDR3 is TGTGCCAGCAGCCTATCTGGTCAGGGATACTATGGCTACACCTTC. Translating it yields CASSLSGQGYYGYTF.